This T cell receptor (beta chain) was observed in a study of CD8 T cells in ankylosing spondylitis. Study-wide findings and caveats: Researchers report that disease-linked clones proved CD8+ and relatively rare in peripheral blood. Among TCR beta sequences, a motif of roughly 8 highly homologous variants appeared characteristic of ankylosing spondylitis blood.

The CDR3 extends over 14 amino acids. J was trimmed by 5 bases and V by 6 bases; bases with no gene match: 6. A quantitative 5'-RACE method, one with molecular barcodes, was used to make TCR beta libraries. Using its own MiXCR run on the 5' RACE reads, TCRdb lists one record per CDR3 protein. This table has about 450,000 distinct CDR3 sequences, roughly 25% appearing once. Concerning this clonotype: The target antigen is unknown.

The sample consisted of blood, either unsorted or a sorted T cell fraction (not recorded which). The TCR originated in a male donor with ankylosing spondylitis. The chain has TRBV12-3 or TRBV12-4 and TRBJ2-1, with 8 bases identical to TRBD2. CDR3: CASRMGLVHNEQFF. The CDR3 nucleotides read TGTGCCAGCAGGATGGGACTAGTCCACAATGAGCAGTTCTTC.